Sequencing of this T cell receptor (beta chain) was carried out in a study of human T cells and chemical hapten exposure. Study-wide context: Variability of per-sample TCR yields stemmed mainly from small differences in pooled library volume. Whole-study results and caveats: DPC sensitization left the count of TCRs above 1 in 1000 unchanged.

The total RNA was obtained from whole blood that was not fractionated. For the library, individual cDNA molecules each received unique molecular identifiers. As handled by the study authors: Individual samples carried between about 23,224 and 700,000 TCRs, with some 100,000 as the median. TCRdb processed the reads anew with MiXCR; each CDR3 protein has one entry. Clone size and V and J calls follow TCRdb, not the original study. This sample carries roughly 120,000 distinct CDR3 sequences, 6.5% to 10% of them seen once, and the ten largest clones take over 1.1%. Trimming took 1 base from V and 2 from J, leaving 15 bases between them. The germline V gene encodes CDR1 DFQATT and CDR2 SNEGSKA (reference sequence). The CDR3 length is 16 residues. This clonotype occurred many times. Its target is not known.

This TCR was sampled from a human donor in good health. Some clones in this sample may be carry-over from other donors' samples. This sequence joins TRBV20-1 and TRBJ2-1, with D tentatively TRBD2 (6 bases). The sequenced material came from whole blood. The CDR3 nucleotides are TGCAGTGCTAGAGCCCTGGCTCTAGCGCCCTACAATGAGCAGTTCTTC. This gives the protein CSARALALAPYNEQFF.